Each of the 8 T cell receptor beta chains below was sequenced from the same sample in a study of T cells in Graves' hyperthyroidism and ophthalmopathy. Using RNA transcripts as the source, TCR beta CDR3 regions were amplified. The study used the HTBI primer set for a first-round RT-PCR of the TCR CDR3. TCRdb passed the multiplex PCR reads through MiXCR, listing each CDR3 protein once. The sample lists 730,000 or so distinct CDR3 sequences, around a sixth occurring once. Sequencing was done on a sample of blood. The receptors originated from a woman between 45 and 60 years old with Graves' hyperthyroidism that later progressed to Graves' ophthalmopathy.

This clonotype was counted only a few times. The chain carries TRBV10-3 and TRBJ1-2, with no clear D. Germline lookup yields CDR1 ENHRY and CDR2 SYGVKD. V was trimmed by 3 bases and J by 7 bases, leaving 9 bases between them. This CDR3 spans 12 amino acids. The CDR3 loop is CAISDVGSGYTF. CDR3 bases: TGTGCCATCAGTGATGTTGGGTCTGGCTACACCTTC.

Note on this clonotype: Since the CDR3 does not end with the conserved phenylalanine or tryptophan, this likely comes from a read error. J is TRBJ1-5 and V is TRBV6-5; 12 nucleotides agree with TRBD1. CDR1 and CDR2 from the germline V gene are MNHEY and SVGAGI. The CDR3 length is 15 residues. With V trimmed by 8 bases and J by 6 bases, 8 bases remained unmatched. For the CDR3, the DNA is TGTGCCAGCGCTACTGGGACAGGGGGCGGTCAGCCCCAGCATCTT. It encodes CASATGTGGGQPQHL.

This clonotype was recorded at least ten times. V and J are TRBV12-3 or TRBV12-4 and TRBJ1-1; TRBD1 is a possible D gene (6 bases). CDR3 length: 16 amino acids. V dropped 1 base and J dropped 4 bases, with 16 bases sitting between them. The CDR3 region is CASSLGGTGRGTEAFF. CDR3 DNA: TGTGCCAGCAGTTTAGGGGGAACAGGGAGAGGCACTGAAGCTTTCTTT.

This clonotype occurred many times. The V call is TRBV7-2, the J call TRBJ2-7; 13 positions match TRBD2. The CDR3 has 15 residues. V lost 5 bases to trimming and J lost 2 bases; unmatched junction nucleotides: 3. Looked up from germline, CDR1 is SGHTA and CDR2 is FQGNSA. This CDR3 is CASSAGLAGPYEQYF. The CDR3 bases are TGTGCCAGCAGCGCGGGACTAGCGGGGCCCTACGAGCAGTACTTC.

On this clonotype itself: A much larger clone lies a single base off, so this may be a read error. The V and J genes are TRBV12-3 or TRBV12-4 and TRBJ2-7; 11 nucleotides line up with TRBD2. V trimming: 2 bases; J trimming: 7 bases; junction bases outside the gene matches: 7. The CDR3 spans 15 residues. CDR3 region: CASSLRVAGGPEQYF. As DNA, the CDR3 is TGTGCCAGCAGTTTAAGAGTAGCGGGGGGGCCTGAGCAGTACTTC.

This sequence joins TRBV7-9 and TRBJ2-7, with 9 positions matching TRBD2. The CDR3 is 14 residues long. Germline CDR1 SEHNR, CDR2 FQNEAQ (reference sequence). J lost 2 bases, V lost 5 bases, and 4 bases had no gene match. The DNA for the CDR3 is TGTGCCAGCAGCGCGGGGGGGGGACCCTACGAGCAGTACTTC. Protein product: CASSAGGGPYEQYF.

This chain connects TRBV19 to TRBJ1-5; D remains unclear. V was cut by 6 bases and J by 6 bases, with 18 bases left in between. The CDR3 has 15 residues. Looked up from germline, CDR1 is LNHDA and CDR2 is SQIVND (reference sequence). The CDR3 protein is CASSRDEGPGQPQHF. CDR3 DNA: TGTGCCAGTAGCAGAGATGAAGGGCCCGGTCAGCCCCAGCATTTT.

This clonotype was found many times. The gene calls are TRBV2 and TRBJ1-6; D gene ambiguous. Germline CDR1 and CDR2: SNHLY and FYNNEI. The CDR3 has 14 amino acids. V shed 6 bases and J shed 8 bases, with 14 bases lying between them. CDR3 nucleotide sequence: TGTGCCAGCAGCTTTTCCCATGAATATTCACCCCTCCACTTT. It specifies CASSFSHEYSPLHF.